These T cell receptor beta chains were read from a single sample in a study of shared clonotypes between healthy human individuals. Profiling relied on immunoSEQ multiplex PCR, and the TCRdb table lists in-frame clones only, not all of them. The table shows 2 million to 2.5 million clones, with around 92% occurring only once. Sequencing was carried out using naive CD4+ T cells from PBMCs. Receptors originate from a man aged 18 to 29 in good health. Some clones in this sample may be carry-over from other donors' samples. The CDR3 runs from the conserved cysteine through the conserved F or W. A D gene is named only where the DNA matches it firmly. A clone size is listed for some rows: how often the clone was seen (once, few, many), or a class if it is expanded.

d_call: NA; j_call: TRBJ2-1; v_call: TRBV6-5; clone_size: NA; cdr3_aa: CASSYSGGSYNEQFF; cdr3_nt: TGTGCCAGCAGTTACTCGGGGGGCTCCTACAATGAGCAGTTCTTC
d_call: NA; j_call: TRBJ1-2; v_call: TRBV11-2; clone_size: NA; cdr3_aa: CASSSGRPDYGYTF; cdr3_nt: TGTGCCAGCAGCTCCGGACGGCCAGATTATGGCTACACCTTC
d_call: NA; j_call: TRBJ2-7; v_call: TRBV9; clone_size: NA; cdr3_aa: CASSGNIQGYEQYF; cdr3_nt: TGTGCCAGCAGCGGGAATATCCAGGGCTACGAGCAGTACTTC
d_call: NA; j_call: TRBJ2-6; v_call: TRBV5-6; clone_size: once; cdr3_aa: CASSLDRLQQLGANVLTF; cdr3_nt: TGTGCCAGCAGCTTGGACAGATTGCAGCAACTCGGGGCCAACGTCCTGACTTTC
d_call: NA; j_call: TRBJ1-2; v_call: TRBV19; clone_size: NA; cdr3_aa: CASSLDQLNYGYTF; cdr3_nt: TGTGCCAGTAGCTTAGACCAGCTTAACTATGGCTACACCTTC
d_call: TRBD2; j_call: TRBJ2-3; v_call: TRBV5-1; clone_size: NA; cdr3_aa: CASSSRLAEGTDTQYF; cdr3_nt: TGCGCCAGCAGCTCCCGACTAGCGGAGGGCACAGATACGCAGTATTTT
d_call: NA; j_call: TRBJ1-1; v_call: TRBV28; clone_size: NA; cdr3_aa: CASSLSGGRNTEAFF; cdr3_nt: TGTGCCAGCAGTTTAAGTGGCGGGAGGAACACTGAAGCTTTCTTT
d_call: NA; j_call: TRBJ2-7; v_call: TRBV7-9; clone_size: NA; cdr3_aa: CASSHMGSSYEQYF; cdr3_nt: TGTGCCAGCAGCCACATGGGCAGCTCCTACGAGCAGTACTTC
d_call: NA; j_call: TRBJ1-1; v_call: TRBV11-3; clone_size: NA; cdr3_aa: CASSSQNTEAFF; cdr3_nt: TGTGCCAGCAGTAGCCAGAACACTGAAGCTTTCTTT
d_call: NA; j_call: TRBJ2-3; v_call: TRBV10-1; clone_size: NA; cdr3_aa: CASSESALGRDTQYF; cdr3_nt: TGCGCCAGCAGTGAGTCGGCTTTGGGAAGGGATACGCAGTATTTT
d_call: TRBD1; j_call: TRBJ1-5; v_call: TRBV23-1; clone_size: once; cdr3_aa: CASSPNAWDRVNSNQPQHF; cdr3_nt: TGCGCCAGCAGCCCTAACGCCTGGGACAGAGTTAATAGCAATCAGCCCCAGCATTTT
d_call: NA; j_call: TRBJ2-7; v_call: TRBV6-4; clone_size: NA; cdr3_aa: CASSDGPRTAGESYEQYF; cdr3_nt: TGTGCCAGCAGTGACGGCCCGAGGACGGCCGGGGAGTCCTACGAGCAGTACTTC
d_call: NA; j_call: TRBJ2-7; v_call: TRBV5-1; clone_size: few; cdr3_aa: CASSLARGYEQYF; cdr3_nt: TGCGCCAGCAGCTTGGCTCGGGGCTACGAGCAGTACTTC
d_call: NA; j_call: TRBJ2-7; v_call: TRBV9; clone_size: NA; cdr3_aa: CASSENPGRSYEQYF; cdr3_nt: TGTGCCAGCAGCGAAAACCCGGGACGAAGCTACGAGCAGTACTTC
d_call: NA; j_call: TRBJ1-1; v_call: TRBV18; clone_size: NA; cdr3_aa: CASSPLQNTEAFF; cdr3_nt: TGTGCCAGCTCACCACTCCAGAACACTGAAGCTTTCTTT
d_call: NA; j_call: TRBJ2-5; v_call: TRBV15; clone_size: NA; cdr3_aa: CATSILRGFGETQYF; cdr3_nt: TGTGCCACCAGCATACTGAGGGGGTTCGGAGAGACCCAGTACTTC
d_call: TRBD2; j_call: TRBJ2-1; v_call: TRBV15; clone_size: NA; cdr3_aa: CATSRGTSGVELPYNEQFF; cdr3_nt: TGTGCCACCAGCAGAGGGACTAGCGGGGTAGAGCTACCCTACAATGAGCAGTTCTTC
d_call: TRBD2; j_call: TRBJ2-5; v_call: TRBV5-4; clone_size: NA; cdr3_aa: CASSDGQRDQETQYF; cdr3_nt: TGTGCCAGCAGCGACGGCCAGCGGGATCAAGAGACCCAGTACTTC
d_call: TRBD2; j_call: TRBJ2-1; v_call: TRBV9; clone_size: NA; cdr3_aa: CASSVALRLAGDNEQFF; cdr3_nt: TGTGCCAGCAGCGTAGCCCTAAGACTAGCGGGGGACAATGAGCAGTTCTTC
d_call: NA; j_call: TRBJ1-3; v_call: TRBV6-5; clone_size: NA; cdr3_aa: CASSYSRAPANTIYF; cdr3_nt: TGTGCCAGCAGTTACTCAAGGGCACCTGCCAACACCATATATTTT
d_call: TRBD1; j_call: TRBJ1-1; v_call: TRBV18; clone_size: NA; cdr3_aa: CASSPQGTGEGTEAFF; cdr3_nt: TGTGCCAGCTCACCACAAGGGACAGGGGAGGGGACTGAAGCTTTCTTT
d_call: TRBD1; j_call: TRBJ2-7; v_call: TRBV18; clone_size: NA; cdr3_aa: CASSPREGGTYEQYF; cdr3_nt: TGTGCCAGCTCACCACGGGAAGGGGGCACGTACGAGCAGTACTTC
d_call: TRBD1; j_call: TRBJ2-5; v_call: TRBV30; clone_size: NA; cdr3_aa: CAWKITGAETQYF; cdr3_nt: TGTGCCTGGAAAATTACAGGGGCAGAGACCCAGTACTTC
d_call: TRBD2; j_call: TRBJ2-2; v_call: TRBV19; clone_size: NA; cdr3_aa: CASRGLAGELFF; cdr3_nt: TGTGCCAGTAGAGGACTAGCCGGGGAGCTGTTTTTT
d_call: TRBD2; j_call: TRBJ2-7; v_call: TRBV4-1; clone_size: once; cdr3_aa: CASSQGLAGDYEQYF; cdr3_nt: TGCGCCAGCAGCCAAGGTCTAGCGGGAGACTACGAGCAGTACTTC
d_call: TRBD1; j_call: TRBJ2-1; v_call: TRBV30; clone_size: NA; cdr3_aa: CAWSGGQLVGEQFF; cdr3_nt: TGTGCCTGGAGTGGGGGACAGCTCGTTGGTGAGCAGTTCTTC
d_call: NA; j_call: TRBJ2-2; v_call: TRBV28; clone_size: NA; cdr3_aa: CASSLNPPPNTGELFF; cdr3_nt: TGTGCCAGCAGTTTGAACCCGCCGCCGAACACCGGGGAGCTGTTTTTT
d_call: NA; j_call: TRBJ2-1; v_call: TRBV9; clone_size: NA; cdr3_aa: CASSVGRIYNEQFF; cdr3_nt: TGTGCCAGCAGCGTAGGGCGGATATACAATGAGCAGTTCTTC
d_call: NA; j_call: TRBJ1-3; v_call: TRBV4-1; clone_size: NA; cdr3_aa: CASSPGQLSGNTIYF; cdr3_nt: TGCGCCAGCAGCCCCGGACAATTGTCTGGAAACACCATATATTTT
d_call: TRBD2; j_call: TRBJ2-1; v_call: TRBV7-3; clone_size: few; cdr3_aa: CASSLNAGGTEVF; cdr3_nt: TGTGCCAGCAGCCTAAACGCGGGAGGCACCGAGGTCTTC
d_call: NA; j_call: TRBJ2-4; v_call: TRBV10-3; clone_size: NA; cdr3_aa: CATRGAETAKNIQYF; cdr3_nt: TGTGCCACCCGGGGCGCCGAAACAGCCAAAAACATTCAGTACTTC
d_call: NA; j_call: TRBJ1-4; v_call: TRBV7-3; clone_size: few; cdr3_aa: CASSLTGEKLFF; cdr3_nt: TGTGCCAGCAGCTTAACGGGGGAAAAACTGTTTTTT
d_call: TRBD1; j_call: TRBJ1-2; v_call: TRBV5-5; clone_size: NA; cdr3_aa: CASSRLLQGGYGYTF; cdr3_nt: TGTGCCAGCAGCCGGCTCCTACAGGGGGGCTATGGCTACACCTTC
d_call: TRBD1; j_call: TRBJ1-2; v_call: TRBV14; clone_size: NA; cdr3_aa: CASSHPRGDRIYGYTF; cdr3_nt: TGTGCCAGCAGCCACCCAAGAGGGGACAGGATCTATGGCTACACCTTC
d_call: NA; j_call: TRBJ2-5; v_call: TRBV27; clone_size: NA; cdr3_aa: CASSSGWGSLGETQYF; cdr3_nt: TGTGCCAGCAGTTCGGGGTGGGGTTCGTTGGGAGAGACCCAGTACTTC
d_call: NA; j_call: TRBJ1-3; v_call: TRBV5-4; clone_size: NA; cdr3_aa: CASSFPGRSSGNTIYF; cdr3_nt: TGTGCCAGCAGCTTTCCGGGACGATCCTCTGGAAACACCATATATTTT
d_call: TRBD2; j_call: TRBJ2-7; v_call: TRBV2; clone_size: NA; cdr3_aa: CASSAGTSGAYEQYF; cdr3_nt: TGTGCCAGCAGCGCAGGGACTAGCGGGGCCTACGAGCAGTACTTC
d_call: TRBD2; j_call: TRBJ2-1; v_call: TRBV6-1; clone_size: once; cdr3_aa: CASGGVLDYNEQFF; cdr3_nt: TGTGCCAGCGGGGGGGTCCTAGATTACAATGAGCAGTTCTTC
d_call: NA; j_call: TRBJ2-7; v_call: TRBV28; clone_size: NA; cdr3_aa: CASSPHRRNYEQYF; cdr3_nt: TGTGCCAGCAGTCCCCATAGGCGAAACTACGAGCAGTACTTC
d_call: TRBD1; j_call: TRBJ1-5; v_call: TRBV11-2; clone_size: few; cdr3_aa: CASSLGTGTNQPQHF; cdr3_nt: TGTGCCAGCAGCTTAGGGACAGGGACCAATCAGCCCCAGCATTTT
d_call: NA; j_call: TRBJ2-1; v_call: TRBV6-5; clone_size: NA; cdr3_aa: CASSRDNYNEQFF; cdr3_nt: TGTGCCAGCAGTAGAGACAATTACAATGAGCAGTTCTTC
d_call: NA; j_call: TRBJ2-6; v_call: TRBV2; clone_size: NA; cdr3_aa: CASGLDSGANVLTF; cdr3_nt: TGTGCCAGCGGTTTGGATTCTGGGGCCAACGTCCTGACTTTC
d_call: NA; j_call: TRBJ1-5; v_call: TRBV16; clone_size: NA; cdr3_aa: CASSQSIGQGGQPQHF; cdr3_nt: TGTGCCAGCAGCCAATCTATAGGGCAGGGAGGTCAGCCCCAGCATTTT
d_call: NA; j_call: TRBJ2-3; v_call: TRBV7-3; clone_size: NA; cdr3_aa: CASSLTWQGKDTQYF; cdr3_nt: TGTGCCAGCAGCTTAACGTGGCAGGGGAAGGATACGCAGTATTTT
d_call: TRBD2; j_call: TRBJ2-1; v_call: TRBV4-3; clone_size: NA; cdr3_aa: CASSPQREGNEQFF; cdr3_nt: TGCGCCAGCAGCCCACAGCGGGAGGGCAATGAGCAGTTCTTC
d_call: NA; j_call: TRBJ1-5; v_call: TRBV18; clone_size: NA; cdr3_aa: CASSPIKGGNGSPQHF; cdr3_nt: TGTGCCAGCTCACCAATCAAAGGGGGTAACGGCTCTCCCCAGCATTTT
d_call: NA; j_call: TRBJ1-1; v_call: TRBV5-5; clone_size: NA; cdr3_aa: CASSLFGGSNTEAFF; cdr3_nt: TGTGCCAGCAGCTTGTTTGGGGGGTCGAACACTGAAGCTTTCTTT
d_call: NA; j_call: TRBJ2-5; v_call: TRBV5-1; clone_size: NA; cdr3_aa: CASSLLPGREETQYF; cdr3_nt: TGCGCCAGCAGCTTATTACCCGGGAGAGAAGAGACCCAGTACTTC
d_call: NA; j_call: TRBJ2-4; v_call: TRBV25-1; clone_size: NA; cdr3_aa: CASSLDGAVGENIQYF; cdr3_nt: TGTGCCAGCAGTCTTGACGGGGCCGTTGGGGAAAACATTCAGTACTTC
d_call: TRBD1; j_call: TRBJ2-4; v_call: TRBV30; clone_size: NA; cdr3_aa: CAWSPAGTVKNIQYF; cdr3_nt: TGTGCCTGGAGTCCGGCCGGGACAGTCAAAAACATTCAGTACTTC
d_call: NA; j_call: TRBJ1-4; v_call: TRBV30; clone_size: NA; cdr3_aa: CAWSVAQAREKLFF; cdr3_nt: TGTGCCTGGAGTGTGGCCCAGGCCCGGGAAAAACTGTTTTTT
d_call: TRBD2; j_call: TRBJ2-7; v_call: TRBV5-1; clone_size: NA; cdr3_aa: CASSLALPGGRGEQYF; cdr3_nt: TGCGCCAGCAGCTTGGCACTACCTGGAGGGAGGGGCGAGCAGTACTTC
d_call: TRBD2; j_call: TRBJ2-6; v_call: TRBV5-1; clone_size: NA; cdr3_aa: CASSLVGLAASGANVLTF; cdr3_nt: TGCGCCAGCAGCTTGGTGGGACTAGCGGCCTCTGGGGCCAACGTCCTGACTTTC
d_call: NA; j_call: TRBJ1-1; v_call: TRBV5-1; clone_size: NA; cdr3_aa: CASRDSNTEAFF; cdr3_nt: TGCGCCAGCAGGGACAGCAACACTGAAGCTTTCTTT
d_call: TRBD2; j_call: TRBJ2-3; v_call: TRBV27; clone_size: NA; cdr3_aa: CASSTRASGRRGDTQYF; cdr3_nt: TGTGCCAGCAGTACGCGGGCTAGCGGGAGGCGGGGGGATACGCAGTATTTT